The 3 T cell receptor beta chains reported below all come from one sample, sequenced in a study of CD8 T cells in Susac syndrome. Random hexamers served to reverse transcribe about 0.45 to 1 ug RNA. TCRdb used MiXCR to reprocess the immunoSEQ multiplex PCR reads, holding one entry per CDR3 protein. The sample consists of 100,000 to 150,000 distinct CDR3 sequences, over 85% of them appearing once. Specimen: CD8+ T cells from PBMCs. These receptors were collected from a human donor with Susac syndrome.

In DNA, the CDR3 is TGTGCCTGGACGCAGGGGGGGAGTAATCAGCCCCAGCATTTT. It yields the protein CAWTQGGSNQPQHF. This chain joins TRBV30 and TRBJ1-5, with TRBD1 identical over 7 bases. The CDR3 has 14 amino acids. Germline V gene sequence: CDR1 GTSNPN, CDR2 SVGIG (reference sequence). V gave up 4 bases and J gave up 4 bases; unmatched junction bases: 7.

J is TRBJ2-7 and V is TRBV29-1, with D perhaps being TRBD1 or TRBD2 (7 bases each). Germline values: CDR1 SQVTM, CDR2 ANQGSEA. This CDR3 comprises 16 residues. V lost 4 bases and J lost 0, with 19 bases in between. CDR3 region: CSVVAGGGPSSYEQYF. The CDR3 DNA sequence: TGCAGCGTTGTTGCAGGGGGGGGTCCTAGCTCCTACGAGCAGTACTTC.

The count of this clonotype is one. V and J are TRBV3-1 and TRBJ2-1, with 14 bases aligning to TRBD2. Germline CDR1 LGHDT, CDR2 YNNKEL (reference sequence). CDR3 size: 20 residues. Losses at the gene ends were 0 bases for V and 0 bases for J; bases not matched to a gene: 7. The CDR3 nucleotides read TGTGCCAGCAGCCAAGAATCCGGGACTAGCGGGGGAACCTCCTACAATGAGCAGTTCTTC. Translating gives CASSQESGTSGGTSYNEQFF.